Each of the 7 T cell receptor beta chains below was sequenced from the same sample in a study of blood T cells in healthy people across ages. A second about 7 to 12 cycle PCR used barcoded and J-beta primers. One entry per CDR3 protein results from TCRdb running MiXCR on the 5' RACE reads. The data contain a few hundred thousand distinct CDR3 sequences, roughly half of them singletons. The sequencing input was blood. The receptors shown here come from a man in his sixties in good health.

The V and J genes are TRBV27 and TRBJ2-3; 9 bases line up with TRBD2. V gave up 3 bases and J gave up 0 bases; unmatched junction bases: 10. Germline-derived CDR1 and CDR2 are MNHEY and SMNVEV (reference sequence). The CDR3 is 18 amino acids. The CDR3, as DNA: TGTGCCAGCAGTTTCTGGAGGGCGGCGGGGGGGAGCACAGATACGCAGTATTTT. Its translation is CASSFWRAAGGSTDTQYF.

The sample holds a few counts of this clonotype. The V call is TRBV6-6, the J call TRBJ2-3; 7 bases align to TRBD1. The CDR3 runs 14 residues. Germline trimming cut 2 bases from V and 2 bases from J; bases unmatched to any gene: 1. Germline-derived CDR1 and CDR2 are MNHNY and SVGAGI (reference sequence). The CDR3 loop is CASSYDRVTDTQYF. The CDR3 coding sequence is TGTGCCAGCAGTTACGACAGGGTCACAGATACGCAGTATTTT.

This clonotype showed up just a few times. The chain links TRBV4-3 to TRBJ2-7, with D perhaps matching TRBD1 (6 bases). Germline lookup yields CDR1 LGHNA and CDR2 YSLEER. CDR3 size: 16 residues. The ends were cut back, 1 base at V and 0 bases at J, with 13 bases in the middle. The CDR3 bases are TGCGCCAGCAGCCAAGCAGCAGGGGCCTTCTCCTACGAGCAGTACTTC. Translating gives CASSQAAGAFSYEQYF.

The chain couples TRBV11-2 to TRBJ2-1; tentatively, D is TRBD2 (5 bases). The CDR3 loop spans 17 amino acids. Trimming removed 5 bases from V and 0 bases from J, with 17 bases in between. Germline assignment: CDR1 SGHAT and CDR2 FQNNGV. CDR3 nucleotides: TGTGCCAGCAGCCCGATACTAGACTTCAGCTCCTACAATGAGCAGTTCTTC. Translating gives CASSPILDFSSYNEQFF.

Regarding this clonotype: Its ends do not fully match the called genes, so a read error is possible. The chain couples TRBV7-2 to TRBJ2-1; TRBD2 matches at 8 bases. This CDR3 is 17 amino acids long. Germline V gene sequence: CDR1 SGHTA, CDR2 FQGNSA. The CDR3 loop is CASSSLSGRGSYDEQFF. CDR3 in DNA: TGTGCCAGCAGCTCTTTGAGCGGGAGAGGGTCCTACGATGAGCAGTTCTTC.

The chain couples TRBV3-1 to TRBJ2-7; D tentatively fits TRBD1 or TRBD2 (6 bases each). The CDR3 is made up of 17 amino acids. The germline V gene encodes CDR1 LGHDT and CDR2 YNNKEL (reference sequence). The V end was cut by 1 base, the J end by 6 bases, with 22 bases between. The CDR3 bases are TGTGCCAGCAGCCAAGGTTGGGGGGCCCGGGGTGAGCGCGAGCAGTACTTC. Its translation is CASSQGWGARGEREQYF.

The CDR3 sequence is CASSQGGGRGGTDTQYF. DNA of the CDR3: TGTGCCAGCAGCCAAGGGGGCGGCAGGGGAGGCACAGATACGCAGTATTTT. The chain employs TRBV7-9 and TRBJ2-3; TRBD1 agrees at 7 bases. CDR1 SEHNR and CDR2 FQNEAQ come from the germline V gene (reference sequence). CDR3 length: 17 residues. V was clipped by 5 bases and J by 1 base; unmatched bases: 12.